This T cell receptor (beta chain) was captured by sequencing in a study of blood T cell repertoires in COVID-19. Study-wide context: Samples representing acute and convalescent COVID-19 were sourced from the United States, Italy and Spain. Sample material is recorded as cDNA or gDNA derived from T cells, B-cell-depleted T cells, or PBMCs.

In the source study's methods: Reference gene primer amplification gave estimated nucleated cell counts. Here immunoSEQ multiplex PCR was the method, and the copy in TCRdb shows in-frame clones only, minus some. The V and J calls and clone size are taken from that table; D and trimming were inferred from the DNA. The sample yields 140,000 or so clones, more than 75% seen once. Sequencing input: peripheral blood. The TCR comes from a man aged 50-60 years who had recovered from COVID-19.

The CDR3 nucleotides read TGTGCCAGCAGTGAATATGGCAGGGGAATTCAAGAGACCCAGTACTTC. This sequence encodes CASSEYGRGIQETQYF. The rearrangement links TRBV25-1 to TRBJ2-5; TRBD1 might be the D (6 bases). The CDR3 is 16 amino acids. The V gene's germline CDR1 is MGHDK and CDR2 SYGVNS. Trimming pared 0 bases from V and 2 bases from J, leaving 13 bases between.